This T cell receptor beta chain was retrieved from a study of metastatic and nonmetastatic thyroid tumors. On the study more broadly: Comparison of repertoires was carried out across blood and tumor or nodule tissue from malignant and benign thyroid patients. Study-level results: Significantly higher TCR beta diversity was reportedly seen in malignant thyroid tumors than benign nodules, in blood and tumor.

As originally analysed: A papillary thyroid cancer distant-metastasis classifier was built from CDR3 differences across clinicopathological groups. TCRdb re-called clones from the PCR reads using MiXCR. These V and J calls originate from TCRdb's pipeline instead of the authors' own analysis. Among 6,100 or so clones listed, roughly 30% were seen once. Note on this clone: Its antigen is unidentified.

Every patient was untreated before thyroid surgery. Sequencing used adjacent normal tissue. This TCR was recovered from a female donor with papillary thyroid cancer or a benign thyroid nodule (not recorded which). Some clones in this sample may be carry-over from other donors' samples.

The CDR3 protein is CARIKADSRYNEQFF. CDR3 DNA: TGTGCCCGCATTAAAGCGGACAGCAGGTACAATGAGCAGTTCTTC. The V call is TRBV6-1, the J call TRBJ2-1, with D possibly matching TRBD1 (6 bases). This CDR3 has 15 residues. The ends were cut back, 11 bases at V and 4 bases at J, with 21 bases in the middle. CDR1 MNHNS and CDR2 SASEGT come from the germline V gene.